These T cell receptor beta chains were read from a single sample in a study of regulatory T cells in long-lasting Graves disease. In TCRdb, the multiplex PCR reads were re-called with MiXCR into one record per CDR3 protein. The sample holds fewer than 550,000 distinct CDR3 sequences, about a fifth seen once. The material was peripheral blood mononuclear cells (PBMCs), obtained when the disease was refractory, from a patient treated with antithyroid drugs. The receptors shown here come from a female donor with Graves disease. CDR3s include the opening cysteine and the closing phenylalanine or tryptophan. D genes are given only for firm matches. Only part of the rows carry a size: once, few, many, or a class if the clone is expanded.

d_call: NA; clone_size: few; j_call: TRBJ2-7; v_call: TRBV11-3; cdr3_nt: TGTGCCAGCAGCTTAGGTGAGGGGGTCTACGAGCAGTACTTC; cdr3_aa: CASSLGEGVYEQYF
d_call: NA; clone_size: NA; j_call: TRBJ2-6; v_call: TRBV3-1; cdr3_nt: TGTGCCAGCAGCCAAGGTAGATACTCTGGGGCCAACGTCCCGACTTTC; cdr3_aa: CASSQGRYSGANVPTF
d_call: TRBD1; clone_size: NA; j_call: TRBJ2-7; v_call: TRBV6-6; cdr3_nt: TGTGCCAGCAGTTACTCGGGACAGGCTGGCGAGCAGTACTTC; cdr3_aa: CASSYSGQAGEQYF
d_call: NA; clone_size: many; j_call: TRBJ1-1; v_call: TRBV28; cdr3_nt: TGTGCCAGCAGTACTAACAGGGATGAAGCTTTCTTT; cdr3_aa: CASSTNRDEAFF
d_call: TRBD2; clone_size: NA; j_call: TRBJ2-7; v_call: TRBV6-1; cdr3_nt: TGTGCCAGCACCAGACTAGCGCCCTACGAGCAGTACTTC; cdr3_aa: CASTRLAPYEQYF
d_call: TRBD1; clone_size: NA; j_call: TRBJ2-7; v_call: TRBV6-2/TRBV6-3; cdr3_nt: TGTGCCAGCAGTGGGACAGGCGTGGGGGTCGAGCAGTACTTC; cdr3_aa: CASSGTGVGVEQYF
d_call: NA; clone_size: few; j_call: TRBJ1-2; v_call: TRBV12-3/TRBV12-4; cdr3_nt: TGTGCCAGCAGTTTAGCGCTATATGGACCCGGCTACACCTTC; cdr3_aa: CASSLALYGPGYTF
d_call: TRBD2; clone_size: few; j_call: TRBJ2-5; v_call: TRBV29-1; cdr3_nt: TGCAGCGTTCCCCGGGGGGGTATCCAAGAGACCCAGTACTTC; cdr3_aa: CSVPRGGIQETQYF
d_call: NA; clone_size: many; j_call: TRBJ1-1; v_call: TRBV5-5; cdr3_nt: TGTGCCAGCAGCTCCCCCGGAATCGACAGGGAAGCTTTCTTT; cdr3_aa: CASSSPGIDREAFF
d_call: NA; clone_size: few; j_call: TRBJ2-7; v_call: TRBV7-6; cdr3_nt: TGTGCCAGCAGCTCCTCCATGGAGCAGTACTTC; cdr3_aa: CASSSSMEQYF
d_call: TRBD1; clone_size: NA; j_call: TRBJ1-5; v_call: TRBV29-1; cdr3_nt: TGCAGCGCTAAAGGGACAGGCGATAATCAGCCCCAGCATTTT; cdr3_aa: CSAKGTGDNQPQHF
d_call: TRBD1; clone_size: many; j_call: TRBJ2-2; v_call: TRBV12-3/TRBV12-4; cdr3_nt: TGTGCCAGCAGAGCCGGGACAGCGAACACCGGGGAGCTGTTTTTT; cdr3_aa: CASRAGTANTGELFF
d_call: TRBD2; clone_size: NA; j_call: TRBJ2-5; v_call: TRBV18; cdr3_nt: TGTGCCAGCTCACCACAAGGGACTAGCGGCCAAGAGACCCAGTACTTC; cdr3_aa: CASSPQGTSGQETQYF
d_call: TRBD1; clone_size: many; j_call: TRBJ2-6; v_call: TRBV6-2/TRBV6-3; cdr3_nt: TGTGCCAGCAGTTACTCCAGGGGGAGATCTGGGGCCAACGTCCTGACTTTC; cdr3_aa: CASSYSRGRSGANVLTF
d_call: NA; clone_size: many; j_call: TRBJ2-2; v_call: TRBV10-3; cdr3_nt: TGTGCCATCAGTGAGTTTCCCGGGGGCACCGGGGAGCTGTTTTTT; cdr3_aa: CAISEFPGGTGELFF
d_call: TRBD1; clone_size: NA; j_call: TRBJ2-2; v_call: TRBV5-1; cdr3_nt: TGCGCCAGCAGCTCCGGGACAGGGCTTTCCGGGGAGCTGTTTTTT; cdr3_aa: CASSSGTGLSGELFF
d_call: NA; clone_size: few; j_call: TRBJ2-7; v_call: TRBV12-3/TRBV12-4; cdr3_nt: TGTCCCAGCACTTTTGCTGGGCCAGAATACGAGCAGTACTTC; cdr3_aa: CPSTFAGPEYEQYF
d_call: NA; clone_size: many; j_call: TRBJ1-2; v_call: TRBV5-1; cdr3_nt: TGCGCCAGCAGCTTTTCCCCGGAAACGGAGGGCTACACCTTC; cdr3_aa: CASSFSPETEGYTF
d_call: TRBD1; clone_size: many; j_call: TRBJ1-1; v_call: TRBV29-1; cdr3_nt: TGCAGCGTTGGACAGGGGACGACGAACACTGAAGCTTTCTTT; cdr3_aa: CSVGQGTTNTEAFF
d_call: NA; clone_size: many; j_call: TRBJ2-7; v_call: TRBV7-9; cdr3_nt: TGTGCCAGCAGCTCTACGGCGGTGGGCCGCGAGCAGTACTTC; cdr3_aa: CASSSTAVGREQYF
d_call: NA; clone_size: many; j_call: TRBJ1-2; v_call: TRBV28; cdr3_nt: TGTGCCAGCAGTTTCGGCACTACTAACTATGGCTACACCTTC; cdr3_aa: CASSFGTTNYGYTF
d_call: NA; clone_size: many; j_call: TRBJ2-7; v_call: TRBV6-1; cdr3_nt: TGTGCCAGCACCTGGCAGGGGGGGAGGTACGAGCAGTACTTC; cdr3_aa: CASTWQGGRYEQYF
d_call: NA; clone_size: many; j_call: TRBJ1-4; v_call: TRBV11-2; cdr3_nt: TGTGCCAGCAGCTTAGACGGGGCTCGTGATGAAAAACTGTTTTTT; cdr3_aa: CASSLDGARDEKLFF
d_call: TRBD1; clone_size: many; j_call: TRBJ2-5; v_call: TRBV7-3; cdr3_nt: TGTGCCAGCAGCCGGGGACAGCAAGAGACCCAGTACTTC; cdr3_aa: CASSRGQQETQYF
d_call: TRBD2; clone_size: many; j_call: TRBJ2-5; v_call: TRBV7-3; cdr3_nt: TGTGCCAGCAGCTCTAGCGGGGGGGCGGGAGAGACCCAGTACTTC; cdr3_aa: CASSSSGGAGETQYF
d_call: TRBD1; clone_size: many; j_call: TRBJ1-2; v_call: TRBV6-1; cdr3_nt: TGTGCCAGCTGGGACAGGGGAAGCCGAAAATCTAACTATGGCTACACCTTC; cdr3_aa: CASWDRGSRKSNYGYTF
d_call: NA; clone_size: many; j_call: TRBJ1-1; v_call: TRBV28; cdr3_nt: TGTGCCAGCAGTTTATCCTGGGGATCGGGGACTGAAGCTTTCTTT; cdr3_aa: CASSLSWGSGTEAFF
d_call: NA; clone_size: many; j_call: TRBJ2-5; v_call: TRBV20-1; cdr3_nt: TGCAGTGCGCAGGGGAACGGGGGAGAGACCCAGTACTTC; cdr3_aa: CSAQGNGGETQYF
d_call: NA; clone_size: NA; j_call: TRBJ2-5; v_call: TRBV28; cdr3_nt: TGTGCCAGCAGTTTTGCCGGGAGTGGGGAGACCCAGTACTTC; cdr3_aa: CASSFAGSGETQYF
d_call: TRBD1; clone_size: NA; j_call: TRBJ1-2; v_call: TRBV3-1; cdr3_nt: TGTGCCAGCAGCCAAAATCCCGGGGCACAGGGGGCTTTCACCTTC; cdr3_aa: CASSQNPGAQGAFTF
d_call: NA; clone_size: few; j_call: TRBJ1-1; v_call: TRBV30; cdr3_nt: TGTGCCTGGAGTGTCACAGCCATGAACACTGAAGCTTTCTTT; cdr3_aa: CAWSVTAMNTEAFF
d_call: NA; clone_size: once; j_call: TRBJ2-3; v_call: TRBV5-4; cdr3_nt: TGTGCCAGCAGCTTGGTCGGTTGGGGCACAGATACGCAGTATTTT; cdr3_aa: CASSLVGWGTDTQYF
d_call: NA; clone_size: many; j_call: TRBJ2-6; v_call: TRBV19; cdr3_nt: TGTGCCAGCAGTTACGGTGGGGCCAACGTCCTGACTTTC; cdr3_aa: CASSYGGANVLTF
d_call: NA; clone_size: NA; j_call: TRBJ2-7; v_call: TRBV5-4; cdr3_nt: TGTGCCAGCAGCTTGGGACAGGCCGTCTACTACGAGCAGTACTTC; cdr3_aa: CASSLGQAVYYEQYF
d_call: NA; clone_size: many; j_call: TRBJ1-1; v_call: TRBV9; cdr3_nt: TGTGCCAGCAGGTCAGGTGGTACTGAAGCTTTCTTT; cdr3_aa: CASRSGGTEAFF
d_call: NA; clone_size: NA; j_call: TRBJ1-2; v_call: TRBV3-1; cdr3_nt: TGTGCCAGCAGCCAAGATGTCAGAAATAACTATGGCTACACCTTC; cdr3_aa: CASSQDVRNNYGYTF
d_call: NA; clone_size: few; j_call: TRBJ1-5; v_call: TRBV7-8; cdr3_nt: TGTGCCAGCAGCGGCCGAGCATATAGCAATCAGCCCCAGCATTTT; cdr3_aa: CASSGRAYSNQPQHF
d_call: NA; clone_size: NA; j_call: TRBJ1-1; v_call: TRBV30; cdr3_nt: TGTGCCTGGAGTGTGAGGGTCAGGGTCTACACTGAAGCTTTCTTT; cdr3_aa: CAWSVRVRVYTEAFF
d_call: TRBD1; clone_size: few; j_call: TRBJ1-6; v_call: TRBV2; cdr3_nt: TGTGCCAGCAGAGAGCAGGGGGGGAGCTCCTATAATTCACCCCTCCACTTT; cdr3_aa: CASREQGGSSYNSPLHF
d_call: NA; clone_size: few; j_call: TRBJ1-2; v_call: TRBV30; cdr3_nt: TGTGCCTATGCGGACGGAAACTATGGCTACACCTTC; cdr3_aa: CAYADGNYGYTF
d_call: NA; clone_size: NA; j_call: TRBJ1-2; v_call: TRBV5-6; cdr3_nt: TGTGCCAGCAGCCCATCCCTGGGGGTGCTGGAGGGAGGCTACACCTTC; cdr3_aa: CASSPSLGVLEGGYTF
d_call: NA; clone_size: few; j_call: TRBJ2-7; v_call: TRBV12-3/TRBV12-4; cdr3_nt: TGTGCCAGCAGTCTCGGTCCTAGTTTAAGCTACGAGCAGTACTTC; cdr3_aa: CASSLGPSLSYEQYF
d_call: TRBD1; clone_size: few; j_call: TRBJ2-7; v_call: TRBV5-1; cdr3_nt: TGCGCCAGCAGCTTGGGAGGGGGCCAGTTCTACGAGCAGTACTTC; cdr3_aa: CASSLGGGQFYEQYF
d_call: NA; clone_size: few; j_call: TRBJ1-2; v_call: TRBV9; cdr3_nt: TGTGCCAGCAGCCCCCAGGACAGCCCAGCTAACTATGGCTACACCTTC; cdr3_aa: CASSPQDSPANYGYTF
d_call: NA; clone_size: NA; j_call: TRBJ2-4; v_call: TRBV9; cdr3_nt: TGTGCCAGCAGCCCCCAGACTAGTTTAAACATTCAGTACTTC; cdr3_aa: CASSPQTSLNIQYF
d_call: NA; clone_size: NA; j_call: TRBJ1-6; v_call: TRBV4-1; cdr3_nt: TGCGCCAGCAGCCAAGATCCGGGGGGTACGTCACCCCTCCACTTT; cdr3_aa: CASSQDPGGTSPLHF
d_call: NA; clone_size: many; j_call: TRBJ1-2; v_call: TRBV6-1; cdr3_nt: TGTGCCAGCAGTGTAGCAGGGCCCTATGGCTACACCTTC; cdr3_aa: CASSVAGPYGYTF
d_call: TRBD2; clone_size: NA; j_call: TRBJ2-1; v_call: TRBV2; cdr3_nt: TGTGCCAGCAGACCGGGACTAGCGGGGGCCAGTAGCTACAATGAGCAGTTCTTC; cdr3_aa: CASRPGLAGASSYNEQFF
d_call: TRBD1; clone_size: NA; j_call: TRBJ2-7; v_call: TRBV6-9; cdr3_nt: TGTGCCAGCAGTTCCCAGGGGGCGAACTACGAGCAGTACTTC; cdr3_aa: CASSSQGANYEQYF
d_call: NA; clone_size: many; j_call: TRBJ1-1; v_call: TRBV12-3/TRBV12-4; cdr3_nt: TGTGCCAGCAGTTTACGCAGTACAGGGCACACTGAAGCTTTCTTT; cdr3_aa: CASSLRSTGHTEAFF
d_call: NA; clone_size: NA; j_call: TRBJ2-7; v_call: TRBV5-6; cdr3_nt: TGTGCCAGCAGCTTGATTGGGACCTCCTACGAGCAGTACTTC; cdr3_aa: CASSLIGTSYEQYF